This record concerns one TCR beta chain sequence. This sample stems from a study of blood T cell repertoires in COVID-19. Whole-study context: COVID-19 samples, acute and convalescent, were from the United States, Italy and Spain. Nucleic acid was either cDNA or gDNA, and it came from T cells, B-cell-depleted T cells, or PBMCs.

Some clones are missing from TCRdb's copy, which holds only in-frame ones; the method was immunoSEQ multiplex PCR. The sample carries some 210,000 clones, roughly 90% recorded once. Germline V lookup: CDR1 LGHNA, CDR2 YNFKEQ. V lost 4 bases and J lost 5, with 14 bases in between. The CDR3 totals 14 residues. Sequenced material: peripheral blood. The rearrangement joins TRBV4-2 to TRBJ1-1, with a possible D match to TRBD1 (6 bases). This TCR came from a man aged 55 to 70 who had recovered from COVID-19. The CDR3 DNA follows: TGTGCCAGCAGCCGTGAGGGGGTCGGGACTGAAGCTTTCTTT. As protein: CASSREGVGTEAFF.